This TCR beta chain was found in a study of T cell clones after liver transplantation. The CDR3 consists of 11 residues. The germline V gene has CDR1 SGHNT and CDR2 YYREEE (reference sequence). V lost 5 bases, J lost 10 bases, and 4 bases stayed unmatched. Here immunoSEQ multiplex PCR was the method, and the copy in TCRdb shows in-frame clones only, minus some. The data contain 45,000 to 60,000 clones, less than 90% of them singletons. Worth noting for this clone: Its antigen is unidentified.

General study results and limits: Small, mixed patient groups and varying post-transplant times limit these conclusions. Migration into the graft, not deletion, may explain lost graft donor-reactive T cells.

The TCR sequence derives from a human patient who received a liver transplant. The T cells may partly be graft donor cells. The chain carries TRBV5-4 and TRBJ1-2; 8 bases agree with TRBD1. The sample in question was CD8+ T cells from blood, obtained 12 months after liver transplant. The CDR3 region is CASSSGGDYTF. The CDR3 bases are TGTGCCAGCAGTTCAGGGGGCGACTACACCTTC. Using reference TRBV5-4 and TRBJ1-2 for the parts outside the CDR3, the full variable domain is ETGVTQSPTHLIKTRGQQVTLRCSSQSGHNTVSWYQQALGQGPQFIFQYYREEENGRGNFPPRFSGLQFPNYSSELNVNALELDDSALYLCASSSGGDYTFGSGTRLTVV.